This TCR beta chain was observed in a study of PD-1 blockade in classical Hodgkin lymphoma. Trimming took 2 bases from V and 0 from J, leaving 10 bases between them. The CDR3 has 14 amino acids. Germline V gives CDR1 GTSNPN, CDR2 SVGIG (reference sequence). Every patient had relapsed following autologous stem cell transplantation, and cohorts differed in brentuximab vedotin exposure. This clone appeared a few times. The method was immunoSEQ multiplex PCR; TCRdb's version includes in-frame clones alone and lacks a portion of them. The sample lists about 98,000 clones, about nine tenths occurring once. The sample here was peripheral blood mononuclear cells (PBMCs), taken at baseline. This receptor was identified in a human donor with classical Hodgkin lymphoma. The rearrangement uses TRBV30 and TRBJ1-1; no clear D gene. CDR3 sequence: CAWSLQRLNTEAFF. CDR3 nucleotide sequence: TGTGCCTGGAGTCTTCAGCGACTGAACACTGAAGCTTTCTTT.